This entry lists 14 T cell receptor beta chains sequenced from one sample in a study of T cells in localized non-small cell lung cancer. Profiling relied on immunoSEQ multiplex PCR, and the TCRdb table lists in-frame clones only, not all of them. The sample includes over a thousand clones, around 21% seen only once; the top ten take approximately 19%. Source: normal lung tissue next to the tumor, taken before any cancer treatment. The receptors come from a man aged 35-75 years with stage I squamous cell lung carcinoma.

V is TRBV11-3 and J is TRBJ2-5; D possibly corresponds to TRBD2 (6 bases). There are 14 residues in the CDR3. From germline, CDR1 is SGHNT and CDR2 YENEEA. The V end lost 3 bases, the J end lost 3 bases, and 11 bases lay between the germline ends. The CDR3 nucleotides read TGTGCCAGCAGCTTTGGAACGGGGGAAGAGACCCAGTACTTC. This gives the protein CASSFGTGEETQYF.

This clone was found a few times. The rearrangement joins TRBV6-8 to TRBJ1-5; D is perhaps TRBD1 (6 bases). Trimming left V 4 bases short and J 3 bases short, with 13 bases between. Looked up from germline, CDR1 is MNHGY and CDR2 is SAAAGT. The CDR3 is 15 residues long. Here the CDR3 DNA reads TGTGCCAGCAGTTCGGACAGACAGTTCAATCAGCCCCAGCATTTT. It is translated as CASSSDRQFNQPQHF.

Within the sample, this clone is medium-sized. The chain links TRBV11-3 to TRBJ1-2; D perhaps matches TRBD1 (5 bases). The V gene's germline CDR1 is SGHNT and CDR2 YENEEA. The V and J ends lost 0 bases and 8 bases respectively, with 13 bases between them. This CDR3 has 14 residues. CDR3 nucleotides: TGTGCCAGCAGCTTAGATGGGAGAACAGGAGGCTACACCTTC. It codes for CASSLDGRTGGYTF.

The chain couples TRBV6-8 to TRBJ1-1; 7 positions match TRBD1. The junction had 13 bases not matched to a gene; V was cut back by 6 bases and J by 0 bases. Germline V lookup: CDR1 MNHGY, CDR2 SAAAGT. The CDR3 has 17 residues. For the CDR3, the DNA is TGTGCCAGCAGCCCCTCAGACAGGGCCCTTATGAACACTGAAGCTTTCTTT. This encodes CASSPSDRALMNTEAFF.

The V gene is TRBV15, the J gene TRBJ2-5; 10 nucleotides line up with TRBD2. Trimming cost V 3 bases and J 4 bases; bases outside gene matches: 5. Germline-derived CDR1 and CDR2 are LNHNV and YYDKDF (reference sequence). The CDR3 covers 15 residues. The DNA for the CDR3 is TGTGCCACCAGCAGCAGCGGGGGGGCTCCAGAGACCCAGTACTTC. Residues: CATSSSGGAPETQYF. The full variable domain, completed using reference TRBV15 and TRBJ2-5, is DAMVIQNPRYQVTQFGKPVTLSCSQTLNHNVMYWYQQKSSQAPKLLFHYYDKDFNNEADTPDNFQSRRPNTSFCFLDIRSPGLGDTAMYLCATSSSGGAPETQYFGPGTRLLVL.

This clone is medium-sized (0.01 to 0.1%) by share. The chain uses TRBV6-8 and TRBJ1-2; 9 positions agree with TRBD1. In germline, CDR1 is MNHGY, CDR2 SAAAGT. The CDR3 covers 14 residues. V shed 2 bases, J shed 6 bases, and the junction held 4 bases outside the gene matches. For the CDR3, the DNA is TGTGCCAGCAGTTACACCGGGACAGGGAATGGCTACACCTTC. It yields the protein CASSYTGTGNGYTF.

This clone came up a few times. V is TRBV4-1 and J is TRBJ2-6, with unresolved D. The germline CDR1 and CDR2 sequences are MGHRA and YSYEKL. The CDR3 length is 18 residues. Trimming left V 0 bases short and J 0 bases short, with 12 bases between. The CDR3 sequence: CASSQESLGSSGANVLTF. The CDR3 DNA reads TGCGCCAGCAGCCAAGAGAGTCTAGGGTCCTCTGGGGCCAACGTCCTGACTTTC.

The V call is TRBV11-3, the J call TRBJ2-2, with a possible D match to TRBD2 (6 bases). The V end was cut by 5 bases, the J end by 0 bases, with 16 bases between. CDR3 size: 17 residues. Looked up from germline, CDR1 is SGHNT and CDR2 is YENEEA. This CDR3 is CASSPRRGGPNTGELFF. CDR3 nucleotide sequence: TGTGCCAGCAGCCCCAGGAGGGGAGGCCCGAACACCGGGGAGCTGTTTTTT.

By share, this clone counts as medium-sized. The chain carries TRBV6-8 and TRBJ1-5; no reliable D call. CDR1 MNHGY and CDR2 SAAAGT come from the germline V gene. Trimming removed 5 bases from V and 0 bases from J, with 11 bases in between. The CDR3 spans 15 residues. The CDR3 nucleotides are TGTGCCAGCAGTCTCCCGGCAAATAGCAATCAGCCCCAGCATTTT. Amino acids: CASSLPANSNQPQHF.

By share, this clone counts as large. The rearrangement uses TRBV6-8 and TRBJ1-5, with D possibly being TRBD1 (5 bases). The CDR3 is 15 residues long. V was shortened by 6 bases and J by 3 bases, with 15 bases between the two germline ends. In germline, CDR1 is MNHGY, CDR2 SAAAGT. The CDR3 DNA reads TGTGCCAGCAGGGATCCGGGACTGATCAATCAGCCCCAGCATTTT. The encoded protein is CASRDPGLINQPQHF.

This clone appeared a few times. In DNA form, the CDR3 reads TGTGCCAGCAGCCAAGTAAAACAGGGTCGAACCGGGGAGCTGTTTTTT. Translating gives CASSQVKQGRTGELFF. The chain uses TRBV11-3 and TRBJ2-2, with D perhaps matching TRBD1 (6 bases). The CDR3 totals 16 residues. The germline V gene encodes CDR1 SGHNT and CDR2 YENEEA. Trimming took off 5 bases at V and 5 bases at J, with 18 bases between the two ends.

The chain joins TRBV28 to TRBJ1-1; no reliable D call. The germline V gene has CDR1 MDHEN and CDR2 SYDVKM. Trimming pared 1 base from V and 1 base from J, leaving 10 bases between. The CDR3 is 15 amino acids. CDR3 region: CASSLYGPTNTEAFF. Here the CDR3 DNA reads TGTGCCAGCAGTTTATACGGACCCACGAACACTGAAGCTTTCTTT.

This chain connects TRBV10-1 to TRBJ2-1; D gene unclear. The germline V gene has CDR1 WNHNN and CDR2 SYGVQD (reference sequence). V dropped 2 bases and J dropped 7 bases, with 9 bases sitting between them. There are 13 residues in the CDR3. The DNA for the CDR3 is TGCGCCAGCAGTGAGATAGCTTCAAATGAGCAGTTCTTC. It encodes CASSEIASNEQFF.

By share, this clone ranks as medium-sized (0.01 to 0.1%). The CDR3 loop reads CASSIRQGADTQYF. The CDR3 DNA follows: TGTGCCAGCAGCATACGACAGGGGGCGGATACGCAGTATTTT. The chain joins TRBV11-3 to TRBJ2-3; 10 nucleotides align to TRBD1. This CDR3 has 14 residues. Germline CDR1 and CDR2: SGHNT and YENEEA. The V segment lost 5 bases and the J segment 6 bases; nucleotides outside the gene matches: 5. The variable domain in full, with the rest retrieved from reference TRBV11-3 and TRBJ2-3, is EAGVVQSPRYKIIEKKQPVAFWCNPISGHNTLYWYLQNLGQGPELLIRYENEEAVDDSQLPKDRFSAERLKGVDSTLKIQPAELGDSAVYLCASSIRQGADTQYFGPGTRLTVL.